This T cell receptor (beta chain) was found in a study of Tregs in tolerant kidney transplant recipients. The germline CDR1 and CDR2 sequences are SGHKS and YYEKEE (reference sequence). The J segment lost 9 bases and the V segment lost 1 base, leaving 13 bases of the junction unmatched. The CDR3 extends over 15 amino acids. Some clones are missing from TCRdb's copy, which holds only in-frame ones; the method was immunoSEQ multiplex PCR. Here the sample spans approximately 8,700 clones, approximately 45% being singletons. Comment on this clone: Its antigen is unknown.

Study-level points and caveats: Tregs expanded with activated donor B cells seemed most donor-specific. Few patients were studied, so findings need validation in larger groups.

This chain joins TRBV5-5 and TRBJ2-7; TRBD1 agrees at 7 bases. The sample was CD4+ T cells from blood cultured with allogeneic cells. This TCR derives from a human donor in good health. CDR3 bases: TGTGCCAGCAGCTTGAGAGGGGACAGAAGTACGGTGCAGTACTTC. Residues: CASSLRGDRSTVQYF.